A single T cell receptor beta chain is shown here with its context. The antigen is not known. After removal of 7 bases from V and 5 bases from J, the junction contained 1 base not matched to a gene. Germline assignment: CDR1 KGHDR and CDR2 SFDVKD. The CDR3 contains 13 residues. The data were taken from a study of T cell responses to AZD1222 COVID-19 vaccine. Looking at the study overall: Researchers grouped second doses given at about 4 or about 12 weeks into one pool.

Assay: immunoSEQ multiplex PCR; the TCRdb copy retains only in-frame clones and omits some. The sample has approximately 92,000 clones, about 85% seen once; the top ten hold just under 3%. Study conclusions and caveats: Regions left unmutated in variants are reportedly the target of nearly half of spike-specific TCRs. Baseline testing showed seropositivity in only a handful of AZD1222 recipients. Most donors were white British, females outnumbered males, and clonal diversity was possibly underestimated.

Material: peripheral blood, obtained on day 0 of AZD1222 vaccination. This rearrangement joins TRBV24-1 to TRBJ2-2; 9 nucleotides line up with TRBD1. The TCR was taken from an adult in good health. CDR3 sequence (DNA): TGTGCCACCAGGGACAGGGGAACCGGGGAGCTGTTTTTT. Protein: CATRDRGTGELFF.